A selection of T cell receptor beta chains follows, all from one sample in a study of blood T cells in healthy people across ages. One entry per CDR3 protein results from TCRdb running MiXCR on the 5' RACE reads. Of about 690,000 distinct CDR3 sequences in the sample, around 43% were seen once. Sequencing was carried out using blood. The receptors stem from a man of 80 years or more in good health. The CDR3 runs from the conserved cysteine through the conserved F or W. The D gene is left open where the match is weak. A row's size may be missing; if present it is once, few, many or a size class.

D: TRBD2
J: TRBJ2-3
size: .
V: TRBV24-1
DNA: TGTGCCACCAGTGATCCCGGGACTAGCGGGAAATGGGCAGATACGCAGTATTTT
CDR3: CATSDPGTSGKWADTQYF

D: .
J: TRBJ2-4
size: few
V: TRBV6-2/TRBV6-3
DNA: TGTGCCAGCAGCCCAATTACTGGAAACATTCAGTACTTC
CDR3: CASSPITGNIQYF

D: TRBD2
J: TRBJ2-2
size: .
V: TRBV27
DNA: TGTGCCAGCAGTTCGGGACTAGCGATGAACACCGGGGAGCTGTTTTTT
CDR3: CASSSGLAMNTGELFF

D: TRBD2
J: TRBJ2-3
size: .
V: TRBV20-1
DNA: TGCAGTGCTTCGAGCGGGAGGGCCGGCGATACGCAGTATTTT
CDR3: CSASSGRAGDTQYF

D: .
J: TRBJ1-2
size: .
V: TRBV20-1
DNA: TGCAGTGCAACGCCATTAACTCGCGGCTACACCTTC
CDR3: CSATPLTRGYTF

D: .
J: TRBJ1-2
size: .
V: TRBV25-1
DNA: TGTGCCAGCAGTGCGGGTGACTATGGCTACACCTTC
CDR3: CASSAGDYGYTF

D: .
J: TRBJ1-3
size: .
V: TRBV10-1
DNA: TGCGCCAGCAGTGAGTCGTTGGGAAACACCATATATTTT
CDR3: CASSESLGNTIYF

D: TRBD1
J: TRBJ2-5
size: few
V: TRBV6-6
DNA: TGTGCCAGCAGTCCACCGGGACAGGGGGAGAAGACCCAGTACTTC
CDR3: CASSPPGQGEKTQYF

D: .
J: TRBJ1-5
size: few
V: TRBV20-1
DNA: TGCAGTGCGGTCGGACAGCTCAATAGCAATCAGCCCCAGCATTTT
CDR3: CSAVGQLNSNQPQHF

D: TRBD2
J: TRBJ2-7
size: many
V: TRBV20-1
DNA: TGCAGTGCTACGGGACTAGCCACCTACGAGCAGTACTTC
CDR3: CSATGLATYEQYF

D: .
J: TRBJ2-3
size: .
V: TRBV29-1
DNA: TGCAGCGTTGAATGGGCCCATGGGGGCACAGATACGCAGTATTTT
CDR3: CSVEWAHGGTDTQYF

D: .
J: TRBJ1-4
size: once
V: TRBV12-3/TRBV12-4
DNA: TGTGCCAGCAGTTTAAGGGTCAAGCATGAAAAACTGTTTTTT
CDR3: CASSLRVKHEKLFF

D: .
J: TRBJ2-5
size: many
V: TRBV5-1
DNA: TGCGCCAGCAGCTTTGGGCCCCAAGAGACCCAGTACTTC
CDR3: CASSFGPQETQYF

D: .
J: TRBJ1-1
size: .
V: TRBV12-3/TRBV12-4
DNA: TGTGCCGCGCGACTAGGGGCTTTGAACACTGAAGCTTTCTTT
CDR3: CAARLGALNTEAFF

D: .
J: TRBJ2-3
size: .
V: TRBV12-3/TRBV12-4
DNA: TGTGCCAGCAGTTTCGACACAGATACGCAGTATTTT
CDR3: CASSFDTDTQYF

D: .
J: TRBJ2-5
size: few
V: TRBV7-2
DNA: TGTGCCAGCAGCTCCGGGCCCCAAGGGACCCAGTACTTC
CDR3: CASSSGPQGTQYF

D: TRBD2
J: TRBJ2-5
size: .
V: TRBV4-2
DNA: TGTGCCAGCAGCCAAGATGGGGGGGAAGAGACCCAGTACTTC
CDR3: CASSQDGGEETQYF

D: TRBD1
J: TRBJ2-3
size: .
V: TRBV25-1
DNA: TGTGCCAGCAGGACACAGGGGGCGCAGGATACGCAGTATTTT
CDR3: CASRTQGAQDTQYF

D: TRBD1
J: TRBJ1-4
size: many
V: TRBV4-2
DNA: TGTGCCAGCAGCACCCGGACAGGGTCTAATGAAAAACTGTTTTTT
CDR3: CASSTRTGSNEKLFF

D: .
J: TRBJ2-3
size: many
V: TRBV29-1
DNA: TGCAGCGTTGAAGTGCTTGTATTCACAGATACGCAGTATTTT
CDR3: CSVEVLVFTDTQYF

D: .
J: TRBJ2-3
size: .
V: TRBV5-1
DNA: TGCGCCAGCGCACGTACCCCCCCAGATACGCAGTATTTT
CDR3: CASARTPPDTQYF

D: TRBD2
J: TRBJ2-7
size: few
V: TRBV27
DNA: TGTGCCAGCAGATCCAGGGAGGGAGTCAATGAGCAGTACTTC
CDR3: CASRSREGVNEQYF

D: .
J: TRBJ1-4
size: .
V: TRBV5-1
DNA: TGCGCCAACAGCTTGGCGGCAGGGGATGAAAAACTGTTTTTT
CDR3: CANSLAAGDEKLFF

D: .
J: TRBJ2-3
size: few
V: TRBV6-2/TRBV6-3
DNA: TGTGCCAGCAGTTATGATCCTCCGGGGGTAGATACGCAGTATTTT
CDR3: CASSYDPPGVDTQYF

D: TRBD1
J: TRBJ2-7
size: .
V: TRBV5-1
DNA: TGCGCCAGCAGCAGGGGACAGGGTCTAGATGAGCAGTACTTC
CDR3: CASSRGQGLDEQYF

D: .
J: TRBJ1-6
size: .
V: TRBV28
DNA: TGTGCCAGCTACCGAACAGGCGCTTCCTATAATTCACCCCTCCACTTT
CDR3: CASYRTGASYNSPLHF

D: .
J: TRBJ2-6
size: .
V: TRBV20-1
DNA: TGCAGTGCTAGAAAGGGTGGCTCTGGGGCCAACGTCCTGACTTTC
CDR3: CSARKGGSGANVLTF

D: TRBD1
J: TRBJ1-4
size: .
V: TRBV20-1
DNA: TGCAGTGCTAACCCGGGACAGGGGTCGGAGGCTGAAAAACTGTTTTTT
CDR3: CSANPGQGSEAEKLFF

D: TRBD2
J: TRBJ2-1
size: .
V: TRBV20-1
DNA: TGCGGTGCTAGAGAGAGGGCGGGAGCCCACAATGAGCAGTTCTTC
CDR3: CGARERAGAHNEQFF

D: .
J: TRBJ1-5
size: .
V: TRBV7-4
DNA: TGTGCCAGCAGCTTAAAGAACAGGGACAATCAGCCCCAGCATTTT
CDR3: CASSLKNRDNQPQHF

D: TRBD2
J: TRBJ2-3
size: .
V: TRBV11-2
DNA: TGTGCCAGCAGCCGGGGACTAGCGGGAGATACGCAGTATTTT
CDR3: CASSRGLAGDTQYF

D: .
J: TRBJ2-7
size: .
V: TRBV18
DNA: TGTGCCAGCAAGATCTCCTACAATGAGCAGTACTTC
CDR3: CASKISYNEQYF

D: TRBD2
J: TRBJ2-1
size: few
V: TRBV4-2
DNA: TGTGCCAGCAGCCAAGATAGGGGACTAGGGATGAATGAGCAGTTCTTC
CDR3: CASSQDRGLGMNEQFF

D: .
J: TRBJ1-1
size: .
V: TRBV6-2/TRBV6-3
DNA: TGTGCCAGCATAACGAGAACTGGTCGTCCCGGCACTGAAGCTTTCTTT
CDR3: CASITRTGRPGTEAFF

D: .
J: TRBJ2-2
size: .
V: TRBV6-5
DNA: TGTGCCAGCCAAATGGGGGGTGGCACCGGGGAGCTGTTTTTT
CDR3: CASQMGGGTGELFF

D: .
J: TRBJ2-1
size: few
V: TRBV5-1
DNA: TGCGCCAGCACCCAGACTATCGGGGGGCTCTACAATGAGCAGTTCTTC
CDR3: CASTQTIGGLYNEQFF

D: .
J: TRBJ2-2
size: .
V: TRBV7-6
DNA: TGTGCCAGCAGCTTAACAACCGGGACACGAAACACCGGGGAGCTGTTTTTT
CDR3: CASSLTTGTRNTGELFF

D: TRBD2
J: TRBJ2-1
size: few
V: TRBV20-1
DNA: TGCAGTGCTACCGGGACTAGCCCGCGCTCCTACAATGAGCAGTTCTTC
CDR3: CSATGTSPRSYNEQFF

D: .
J: TRBJ1-1
size: .
V: TRBV2
DNA: TGTGCCAGCAGTGAAGGCCGCTACACTGAAGCTTTCTTT
CDR3: CASSEGRYTEAFF

D: .
J: TRBJ2-5
size: many
V: TRBV29-1
DNA: TGCAGCGTTGAAGAGGGCCAAGAGACCCAGTACTTC
CDR3: CSVEEGQETQYF

D: TRBD1
J: TRBJ2-7
size: .
V: TRBV5-1
DNA: TGCGCCAGCAGCTTGGCCGGGACAGGGGGACCTGAGCAGTACTTC
CDR3: CASSLAGTGGPEQYF

D: .
J: TRBJ1-2
size: many
V: TRBV10-3
DNA: TGTGCCATCAGTGATTTGCAGTATGGCTACACCTTC
CDR3: CAISDLQYGYTF

D: .
J: TRBJ2-7
size: .
V: TRBV6-2/TRBV6-3
DNA: TGTGCCATACGAAGCCCGGGTACCTACGAGCAGTACTTC
CDR3: CAIRSPGTYEQYF

D: .
J: TRBJ2-1
size: .
V: TRBV28
DNA: TGTGCCAGCAGTTTCGCAGCGGGGCAGTTCTTC
CDR3: CASSFAAGQFF

D: TRBD1
J: TRBJ2-4
size: .
V: TRBV29-1
DNA: TGCAGCGTCGGGATCCGGGACAGGGTAATAGCCAAAAACATTCAGTACTTC
CDR3: CSVGIRDRVIAKNIQYF

D: .
J: TRBJ2-4
size: .
V: TRBV6-2/TRBV6-3
DNA: TGTGCCAGCAGTTACCGTCCGGGAGAATGGAATGAGCAGTACTTC
CDR3: CASSYRPGEWNEQYF

D: TRBD2
J: TRBJ2-1
size: .
V: TRBV28
DNA: TGTGCCAGCAGTGGAGGAGGACTAGCTGTCTCCTACAATGAGCAGTTCTTC
CDR3: CASSGGGLAVSYNEQFF

D: .
J: TRBJ2-1
size: .
V: TRBV4-1
DNA: TGCGCCAGCAGCCGTCATGACAGTGGGGCCTACAATGAGCAGTTCTTC
CDR3: CASSRHDSGAYNEQFF